This T cell receptor (beta chain) was documented in a study of T cell repertoires in cytomegalovirus infection (dated by TCRdb to the late 2010s). As for the study more broadly: Peptide stimulations targeted recently identified HLA-C-restricted CMV epitopes, whose presentation resists viral immunomodulation, together with well-studied HLA-B-restricted epitopes. The HLA type of each donor mattered for the analysis, because public TCR beta signatures pointed to carriage of CMV infection along with the matching HLA type. Broader findings and caveats from the paper: The ex vivo response was dominated by HLA-C-restricted CMV-specific TCR beta clonotypes, which also provided the single most frequent clonotype in two of eight donors. Cumulative frequency of public TCR beta family members discriminated carriers of CMV infection plus the relevant HLA type in this cohort and an independent 352-donor cohort.

About this clonotype itself: Its antigen is unknown. No clone much larger than this one lies a single base away; base qualities are absent.

The listed sequencing device is Illumina HiSeq 1500. In-frame beta chains were kept once TCRdb had trimmed the public reads at Q25 with fastp and called clones with MiXCR. Rows with one shared CDR3 protein collapse into an entry with the most common genes and DNA. The sample contains fewer than 950,000 distinct CDR3 sequences, about 33% of them found a single time. The ten largest make up about an eighth of the sample. Cut back by 3 bases and 3 bases, the V and J ends lie 8 bases apart. From cysteine to phenylalanine, the CDR3 is 14 amino acids long. Only the CDR3 DNA stays, 42 bases, in frame from base 1. CDR1 and CDR2 are read off the germline V gene (reference sequence) as MNHEY and SMNVEV. The treatment or condition label, read with the paper, signifies: in vitro stimulation with specific CMV peptide epitopes to enrich CMV-specific T cells.

In this chain, TRBV27 is recombined with TRBJ2-2; the D gene is not confidently resolved. The sequence was obtained from a human donor in good health (CMV status not recorded). Some clones in this sample may be carry-over from other donors' samples. This material consisted of cultured CD8+ T cells from PBMCs, taken from culture after CMV antigen stimulation. The encoded CDR3 is CASSLSTHTGELFF. The DNA sequence is given as TGTGCCAGCAGTTTGTCAACTCACACCGGGGAGCTGTTTTTT.